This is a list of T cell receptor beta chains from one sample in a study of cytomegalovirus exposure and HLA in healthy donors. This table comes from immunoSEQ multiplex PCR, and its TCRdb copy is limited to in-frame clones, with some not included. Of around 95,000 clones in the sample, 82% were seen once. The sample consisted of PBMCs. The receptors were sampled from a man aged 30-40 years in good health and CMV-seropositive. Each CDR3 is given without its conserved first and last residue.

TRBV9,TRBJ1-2,ASGGALYGYT
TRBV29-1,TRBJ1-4,SAGTVDEKLF
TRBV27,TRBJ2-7,ASTRLAGDYEQY
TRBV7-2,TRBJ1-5,ASSLADSSNQPQH
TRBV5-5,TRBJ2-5,ASSALGAGGETQY
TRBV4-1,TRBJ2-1,ASSQEGGYNEQF
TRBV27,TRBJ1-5,ASSLYRAQPQH
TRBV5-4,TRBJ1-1,ASSFVGVEGAF
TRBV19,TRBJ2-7,ASSPWDYPYEQY
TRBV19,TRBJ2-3,ASRMPSGTGTQY
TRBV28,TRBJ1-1,ASTEGAGTEAF
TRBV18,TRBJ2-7,ASSPLAGGNEQY
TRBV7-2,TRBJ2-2,ASSLGLAGGTGELF
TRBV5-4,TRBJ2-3,ASSPDSPSTDTQY
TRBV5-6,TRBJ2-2,ASSLESEVLAGELF
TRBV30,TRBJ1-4,AFSPGTTNEKLF
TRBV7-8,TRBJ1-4,ASSPGGSNEKLL
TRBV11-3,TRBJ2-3,ASSRGGKSTDTQY
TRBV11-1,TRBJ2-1,ASSPSRLGLNYNEQF
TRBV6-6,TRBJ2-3,ASSYSTSGSTDTQY
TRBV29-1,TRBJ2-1,SGGSPGNEQF
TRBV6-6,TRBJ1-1,AVGRQGNTEAF